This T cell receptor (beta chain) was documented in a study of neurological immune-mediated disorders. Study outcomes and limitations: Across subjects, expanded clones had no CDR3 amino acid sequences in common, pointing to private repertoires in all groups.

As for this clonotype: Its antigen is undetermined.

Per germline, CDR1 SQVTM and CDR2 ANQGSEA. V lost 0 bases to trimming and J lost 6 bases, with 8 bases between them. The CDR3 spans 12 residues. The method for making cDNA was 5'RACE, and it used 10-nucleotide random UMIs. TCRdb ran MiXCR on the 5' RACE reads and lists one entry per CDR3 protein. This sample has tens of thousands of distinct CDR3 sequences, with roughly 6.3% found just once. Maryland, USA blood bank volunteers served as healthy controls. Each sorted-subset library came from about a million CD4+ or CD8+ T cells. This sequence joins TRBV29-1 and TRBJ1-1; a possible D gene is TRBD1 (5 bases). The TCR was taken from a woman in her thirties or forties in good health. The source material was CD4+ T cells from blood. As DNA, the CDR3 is TGCAGCGTTGAAGAGGGGGTGGCTGAAGCTTTCTTT. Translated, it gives CSVEEGVAEAFF.